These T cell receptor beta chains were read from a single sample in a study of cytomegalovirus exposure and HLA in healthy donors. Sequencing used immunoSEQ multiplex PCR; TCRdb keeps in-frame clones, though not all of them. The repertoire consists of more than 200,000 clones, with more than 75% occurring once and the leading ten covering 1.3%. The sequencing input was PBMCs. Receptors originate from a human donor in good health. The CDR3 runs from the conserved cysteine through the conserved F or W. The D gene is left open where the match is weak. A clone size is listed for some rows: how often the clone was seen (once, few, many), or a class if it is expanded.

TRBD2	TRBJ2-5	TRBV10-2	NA	CASSELRTSGAQETQYF	TGCGCCAGCAGTGAGCTCCGGACTAGCGGGGCCCAAGAGACCCAGTACTTC
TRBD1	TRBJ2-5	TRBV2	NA	CASRRQGQETQYF	TGTGCCAGCAGAAGACAGGGACAAGAGACCCAGTACTTC
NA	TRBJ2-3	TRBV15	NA	CATSRAGGASTDTQYF	TGTGCCACCAGCAGGGCCGGAGGGGCTAGCACAGATACGCAGTATTTT
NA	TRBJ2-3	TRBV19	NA	CASSPARVTDTQYF	TGTGCCAGTAGTCCGGCGCGGGTCACAGATACGCAGTATTTT
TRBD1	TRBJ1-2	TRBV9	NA	CASSVQPGQGEGYTF	TGTGCCAGCAGCGTACAACCGGGACAGGGGGAAGGCTACACCTTC
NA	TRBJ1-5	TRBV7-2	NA	CASSPFVSGAQTHF	TGTGCCAGCAGCCCCTTCGTGTCAGGGGCGCAGACCCATTTT
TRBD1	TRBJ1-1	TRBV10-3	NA	CAISEPVRGRRNTEAFF	TGTGCCATCAGTGAGCCGGTCAGGGGGCGGCGGAACACTGAAGCTTTCTTT
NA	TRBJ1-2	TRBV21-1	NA	CASNKGAAIYYGYTF	TGTGCCAGCAACAAGGGGGCAGCAATATATTATGGCTACACCTTC
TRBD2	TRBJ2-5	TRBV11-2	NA	CATGREAHQETQYF	TGTGCCACTGGGCGGGAGGCTCACCAAGAGACCCAGTACTTC
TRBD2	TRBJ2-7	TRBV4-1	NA	CASSQVPLAGSSYEQYF	TGCGCCAGCAGCCAAGTCCCGCTAGCGGGAAGCTCCTACGAGCAGTACTTC
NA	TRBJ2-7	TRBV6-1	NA	CASSELFGEPYEQYF	TGTGCCAGCAGTGAGTTGTTCGGGGAACCCTACGAGCAGTACTTC
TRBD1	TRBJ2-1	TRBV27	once	CASSLTGDEQFF	TGTGCCAGCAGTTTGACAGGGGATGAGCAGTTCTTC
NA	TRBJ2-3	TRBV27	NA	CASSPAREDTQYF	TGTGCCAGCAGTCCTGCCCGGGAGGATACGCAGTATTTT
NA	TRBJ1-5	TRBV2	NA	CASSGGLSNQPQHF	TGTGCCAGCAGTGGAGGGCTTAGCAATCAGCCCCAGCATTTT
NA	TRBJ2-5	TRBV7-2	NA	CASSLVRGQETQYF	TGTGCCAGCAGCTTAGTAAGGGGTCAAGAGACCCAGTACTTC
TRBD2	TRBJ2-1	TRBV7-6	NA	CASSLRLAGAGNPHFEQFF	TGTGCCAGCAGCTTAAGACTAGCGGGAGCAGGCAATCCCCACTTTGAGCAGTTCTTC
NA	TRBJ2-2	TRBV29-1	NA	CSVRAQGNTGELFF	TGCAGCGTCCGGGCCCAGGGGAACACCGGGGAGCTGTTTTTT
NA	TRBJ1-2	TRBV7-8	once	CASSPHGTANYGYTF	TGTGCCAGCAGCCCACACGGAACAGCTAACTATGGCTACACCTTC
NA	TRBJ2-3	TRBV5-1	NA	CASSPGTLVTDTQYF	TGCGCCAGCAGCCCCGGGACATTGGTCACAGATACGCAGTATTTT
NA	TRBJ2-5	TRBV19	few	CASSTRMKRTNQETQYF	TGTGCCAGTAGTACTAGAATGAAGCGGACTAATCAAGAGACCCAGTACTTC
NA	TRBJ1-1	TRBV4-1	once	CASSRSRGTEAFF	TGCGCCAGCAGCCGCAGCAGGGGTACTGAAGCTTTCTTT
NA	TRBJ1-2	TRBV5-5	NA	CASRLKLGAQTNYGYTF	TGTGCCAGCAGGCTTAAATTGGGGGCGCAAACTAACTATGGCTACACCTTC
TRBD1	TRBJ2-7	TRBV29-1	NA	CSVSGQGASEQYF	TGCAGCGTATCGGGACAGGGGGCTTCCGAGCAGTACTTC
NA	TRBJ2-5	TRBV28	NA	CASSLDSQETQYF	TGTGCCAGCAGTTTGGACAGTCAAGAGACCCAGTACTTC